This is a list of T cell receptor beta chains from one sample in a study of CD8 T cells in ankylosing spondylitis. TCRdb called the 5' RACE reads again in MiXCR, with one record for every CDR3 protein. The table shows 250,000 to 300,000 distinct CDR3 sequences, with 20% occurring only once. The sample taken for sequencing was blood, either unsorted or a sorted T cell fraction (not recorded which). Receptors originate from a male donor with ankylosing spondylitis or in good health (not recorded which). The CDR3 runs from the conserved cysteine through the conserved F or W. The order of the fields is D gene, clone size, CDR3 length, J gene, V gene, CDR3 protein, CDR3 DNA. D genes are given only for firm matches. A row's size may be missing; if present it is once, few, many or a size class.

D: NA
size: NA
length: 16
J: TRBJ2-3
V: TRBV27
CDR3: CASSLQWVDIADTQYF
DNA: TGTGCCAGCAGTCTCCAGTGGGTGGATATCGCAGATACGCAGTATTTT

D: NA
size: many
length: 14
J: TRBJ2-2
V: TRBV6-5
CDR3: CASSYLANTGELFF
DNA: TGTGCCAGCAGTTACCTGGCGAACACCGGGGAGCTGTTTTTT

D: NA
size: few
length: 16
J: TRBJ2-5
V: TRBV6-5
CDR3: CASSYLRGGRRETQYF
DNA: TGTGCCAGCAGTTACCTCCGCGGAGGGCGGCGAGAGACCCAGTACTTC

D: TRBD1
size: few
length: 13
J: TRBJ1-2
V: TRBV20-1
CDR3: CSARAGGAFGYTF
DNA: TGCAGTGCTAGGGCAGGGGGCGCATTTGGCTACACCTTC

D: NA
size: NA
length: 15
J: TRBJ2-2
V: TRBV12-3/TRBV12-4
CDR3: CASSFGDLTTGELFF
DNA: TGTGCCAGCAGTTTTGGAGACTTAACGACCGGGGAGCTGTTTTTT

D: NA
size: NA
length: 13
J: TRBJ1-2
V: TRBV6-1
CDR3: CASSDFYNYGYTF
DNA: TGTGCCAGCAGTGACTTTTATAACTATGGCTACACCTTC

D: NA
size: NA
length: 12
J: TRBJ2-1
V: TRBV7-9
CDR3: CASSRVGFEQFF
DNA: TGTGCCAGCAGCAGAGTGGGGTTTGAGCAGTTCTTC

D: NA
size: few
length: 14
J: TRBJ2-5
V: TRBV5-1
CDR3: CASSVGRLQETQYF
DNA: TGCGCCAGCAGCGTAGGACGGCTACAAGAGACCCAGTACTTC

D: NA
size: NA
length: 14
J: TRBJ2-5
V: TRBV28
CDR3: CASSLMDVKETQYF
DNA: TGTGCCAGCAGTTTAATGGACGTTAAAGAGACCCAGTACTTC

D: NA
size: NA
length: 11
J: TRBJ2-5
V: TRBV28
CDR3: CASSHGGTQYF
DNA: TGTGCCAGCAGCCACGGCGGGACCCAGTACTTC

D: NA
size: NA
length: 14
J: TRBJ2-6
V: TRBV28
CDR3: CASSVWSGANVLTF
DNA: TGTGCCAGCAGTGTCTGGTCCGGGGCCAACGTCCTGACTTTC

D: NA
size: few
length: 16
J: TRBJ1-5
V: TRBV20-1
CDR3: CSARTGIQGGNQPQHF
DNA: TGCAGTGCTAGGACCGGGATCCAGGGTGGCAATCAGCCCCAGCATTTT

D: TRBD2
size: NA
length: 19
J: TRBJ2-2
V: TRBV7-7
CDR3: CASSSLRRLAGSNTGELFF
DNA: TGTGCCAGCAGCTCCCTTCGTAGACTAGCGGGATCCAACACCGGGGAGCTGTTTTTT

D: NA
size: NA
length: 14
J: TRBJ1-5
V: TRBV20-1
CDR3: CSAGTKYSNQPQHF
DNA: TGCAGTGCTGGGACAAAATATAGCAATCAGCCCCAGCATTTT

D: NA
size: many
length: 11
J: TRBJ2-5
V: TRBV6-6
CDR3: CASSYSETQYF
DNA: TGTGCCAGCAGTTATAGTGAGACCCAGTACTTC

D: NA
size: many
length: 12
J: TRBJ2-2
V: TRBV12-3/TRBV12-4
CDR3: CASSFSRGELFF
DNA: TGTGCCAGCAGTTTTTCTCGGGGGGAGCTGTTTTTT

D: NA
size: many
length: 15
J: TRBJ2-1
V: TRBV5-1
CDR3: CASSLDGSSYNEQFF
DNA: TGCGCCAGCAGCTTGGACGGGAGCTCCTACAATGAGCAGTTCTTC

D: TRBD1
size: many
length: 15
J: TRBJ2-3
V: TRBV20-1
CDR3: CSARHGTGYVDTQYF
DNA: TGCAGTGCTAGACACGGGACAGGGTACGTGGATACGCAGTATTTT

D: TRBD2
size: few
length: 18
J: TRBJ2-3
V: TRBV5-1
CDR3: CASSSTSGGAFRTDTQYF
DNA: TGCGCCAGCAGCTCGACTAGCGGGGGGGCGTTCCGCACAGATACGCAGTATTTT

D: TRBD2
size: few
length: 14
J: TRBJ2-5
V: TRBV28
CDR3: CASRLAGRRETQYF
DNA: TGTGCCAGCAGGCTAGCGGGCCGGCGGGAGACCCAGTACTTC

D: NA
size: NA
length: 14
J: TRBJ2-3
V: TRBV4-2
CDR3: CASSQAAHTDTQYF
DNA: TGTGCCAGCAGCCAAGCTGCGCACACAGATACGCAGTATTTT

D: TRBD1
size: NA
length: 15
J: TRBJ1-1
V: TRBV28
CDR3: CASSPRTGGGVGAFF
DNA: TGTGCCAGCAGTCCCCGGACAGGGGGCGGCGTGGGAGCTTTCTTT

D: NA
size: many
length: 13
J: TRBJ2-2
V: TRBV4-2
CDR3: CASSQSYTGELFF
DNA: TGTGCCAGCAGCCAGTCCTATACCGGGGAGCTGTTTTTT

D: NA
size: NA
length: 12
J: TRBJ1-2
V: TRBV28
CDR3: CASTGRYYGYTF
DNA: TGTGCCAGCACCGGACGGTACTATGGCTACACCTTC

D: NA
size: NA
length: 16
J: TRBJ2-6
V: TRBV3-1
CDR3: CASSQDRLSGANVLTF
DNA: TGTGCCAGCAGCCAAGACCGACTCTCTGGGGCCAACGTCCTGACTTTC

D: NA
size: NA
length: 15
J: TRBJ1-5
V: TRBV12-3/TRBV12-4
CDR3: CASRVTGGENQPQHF
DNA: TGTGCCAGCAGGGTTACGGGGGGCGAGAATCAGCCCCAGCATTTT

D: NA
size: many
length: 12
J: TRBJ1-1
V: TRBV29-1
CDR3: CSTSGRDTEAFF
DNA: TGCAGCACCAGCGGGCGGGACACTGAAGCTTTCTTT

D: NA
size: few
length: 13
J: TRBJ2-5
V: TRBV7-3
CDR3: CASSLEGTETQYF
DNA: TGTGCCAGCAGCTTGGAGGGAACAGAGACCCAGTACTTC

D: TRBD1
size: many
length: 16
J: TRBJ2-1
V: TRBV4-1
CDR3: CASSQGTGGSYNEQFF
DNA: TGCGCCAGCAGCCAAGGGACAGGGGGCAGTTACAATGAGCAGTTCTTC

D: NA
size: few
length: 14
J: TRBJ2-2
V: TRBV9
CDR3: CASSVVLHTGELFF
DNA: TGTGCCAGCAGCGTAGTTCTTCACACCGGGGAGCTGTTTTTT

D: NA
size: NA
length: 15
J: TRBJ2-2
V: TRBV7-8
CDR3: CASSLDGLATGELFF
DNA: TGTGCCAGCAGCTTAGATGGTCTAGCGACCGGGGAGCTGTTTTTT

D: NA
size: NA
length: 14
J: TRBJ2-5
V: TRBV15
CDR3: CATSRDGKGEAQYF
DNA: TGTGCCACCAGCAGAGACGGGAAGGGAGAGGCCCAGTACTTC

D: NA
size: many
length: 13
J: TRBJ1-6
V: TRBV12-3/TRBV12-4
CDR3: CASSLAENSPLHF
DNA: TGTGCCAGCAGTTTGGCAGAGAATTCACCCCTCCACTTT

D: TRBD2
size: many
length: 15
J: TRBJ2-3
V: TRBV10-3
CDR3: CAITPSGLSTDTQYF
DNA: TGTGCCATCACCCCTAGCGGACTGAGCACAGATACGCAGTATTTT

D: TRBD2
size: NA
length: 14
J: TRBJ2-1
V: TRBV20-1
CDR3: CSAASGGSYNEQFF
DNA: TGCAGTGCTGCTAGCGGGGGGTCCTACAATGAGCAGTTCTTC

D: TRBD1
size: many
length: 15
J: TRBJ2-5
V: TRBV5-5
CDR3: CASSLTGVVQETQYF
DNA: TGTGCCAGCAGCTTGACAGGGGTGGTTCAAGAGACCCAGTACTTC

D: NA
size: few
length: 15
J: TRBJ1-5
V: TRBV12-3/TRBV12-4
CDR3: CASALWADSNQPQHF
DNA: TGTGCCAGCGCCCTTTGGGCGGATAGCAATCAGCCCCAGCATTTT

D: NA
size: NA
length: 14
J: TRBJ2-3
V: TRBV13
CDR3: CASSSPQYTDTQYF
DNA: TGTGCCAGCAGCTCCCCCCAGTACACAGATACGCAGTATTTT

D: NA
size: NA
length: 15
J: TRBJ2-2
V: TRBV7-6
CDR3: CASSRLGANTGELFF
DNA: TGTGCCAGCAGCCGTCTCGGCGCGAACACCGGGGAGCTGTTTTTT

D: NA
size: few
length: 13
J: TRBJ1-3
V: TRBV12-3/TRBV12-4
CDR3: CASSLVGADTIYF
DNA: TGTGCCAGCAGTTTAGTGGGGGCGGACACCATATATTTT

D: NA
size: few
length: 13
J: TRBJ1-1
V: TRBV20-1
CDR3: CSAAGRGNTEAFF
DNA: TGCAGTGCTGCGGGACGGGGGAACACTGAAGCTTTCTTT

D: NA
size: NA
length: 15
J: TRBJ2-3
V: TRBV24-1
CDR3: CATSGVSGFTDTQYF
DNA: TGTGCTACCTCGGGAGTTAGCGGATTCACAGATACGCAGTATTTT

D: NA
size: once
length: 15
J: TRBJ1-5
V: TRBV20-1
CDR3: CSARALGGVDQPQHF
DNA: TGCAGTGCCCGTGCCCTGGGGGGAGTGGATCAGCCCCAGCATTTT

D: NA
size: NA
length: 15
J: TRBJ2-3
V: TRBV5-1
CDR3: CASSSAGHVTDTQYF
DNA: TGCGCCAGCAGCTCAGCGGGTCACGTCACAGATACGCAGTATTTT

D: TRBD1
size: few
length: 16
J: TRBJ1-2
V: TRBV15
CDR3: CATSRDLGQANYGYTF
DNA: TGTGCCACCAGCAGAGATCTAGGACAGGCTAACTATGGCTACACCTTC

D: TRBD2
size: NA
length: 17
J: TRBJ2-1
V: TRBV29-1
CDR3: CSVEDLIASGNLNEQFF
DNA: TGCAGCGTTGAAGATCTTATTGCTAGCGGGAATCTCAATGAGCAGTTCTTC

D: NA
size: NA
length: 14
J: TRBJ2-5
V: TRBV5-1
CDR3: CASSLIPEQETQYF
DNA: TGCGCCAGCAGCTTGATCCCCGAACAAGAGACCCAGTACTTC

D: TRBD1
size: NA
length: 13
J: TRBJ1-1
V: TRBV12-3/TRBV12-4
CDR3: CASSSGTGSLAFF
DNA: TGTGCCAGCAGTTCCGGGACAGGGAGCCTGGCTTTCTTT

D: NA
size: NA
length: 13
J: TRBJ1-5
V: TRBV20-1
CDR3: CSARDRTTQPQHF
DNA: TGCAGTGCTAGAGATCGGACCACTCAGCCCCAGCATTTT

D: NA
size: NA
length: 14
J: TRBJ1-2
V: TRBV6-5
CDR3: CASSWGRGLTGYTF
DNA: TGTGCCAGCAGTTGGGGCAGGGGCTTAACAGGCTACACCTTC

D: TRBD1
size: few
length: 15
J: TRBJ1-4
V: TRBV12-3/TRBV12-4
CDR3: CASRGRTGGYEKLFF
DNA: TGTGCCAGCAGGGGCCGGACAGGGGGCTATGAAAAACTGTTTTTT

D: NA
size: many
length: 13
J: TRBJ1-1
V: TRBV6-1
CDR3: CASSGIYIAEAFF
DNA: TGTGCCAGCAGTGGCATCTATATCGCTGAAGCTTTCTTT

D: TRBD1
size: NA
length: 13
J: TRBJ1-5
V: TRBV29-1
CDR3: CSVSTGGGQPQHF
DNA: TGCAGCGTTTCGACAGGGGGAGGCCAGCCCCAGCATTTT